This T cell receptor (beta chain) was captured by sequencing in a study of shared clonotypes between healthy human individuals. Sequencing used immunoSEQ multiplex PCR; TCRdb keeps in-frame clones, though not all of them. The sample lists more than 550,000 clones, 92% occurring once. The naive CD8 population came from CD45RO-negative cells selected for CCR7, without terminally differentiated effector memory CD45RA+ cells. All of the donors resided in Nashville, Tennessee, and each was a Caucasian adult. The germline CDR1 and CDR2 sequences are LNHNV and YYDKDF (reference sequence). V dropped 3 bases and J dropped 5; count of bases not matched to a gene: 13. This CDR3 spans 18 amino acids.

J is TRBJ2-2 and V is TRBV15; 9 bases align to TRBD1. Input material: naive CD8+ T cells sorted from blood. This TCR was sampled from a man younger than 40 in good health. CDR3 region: CATSSIGRDRVRTGELFF. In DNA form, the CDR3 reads TGTGCCACCAGCAGTATTGGCCGGGACAGGGTGAGGACCGGGGAGCTGTTTTTT.